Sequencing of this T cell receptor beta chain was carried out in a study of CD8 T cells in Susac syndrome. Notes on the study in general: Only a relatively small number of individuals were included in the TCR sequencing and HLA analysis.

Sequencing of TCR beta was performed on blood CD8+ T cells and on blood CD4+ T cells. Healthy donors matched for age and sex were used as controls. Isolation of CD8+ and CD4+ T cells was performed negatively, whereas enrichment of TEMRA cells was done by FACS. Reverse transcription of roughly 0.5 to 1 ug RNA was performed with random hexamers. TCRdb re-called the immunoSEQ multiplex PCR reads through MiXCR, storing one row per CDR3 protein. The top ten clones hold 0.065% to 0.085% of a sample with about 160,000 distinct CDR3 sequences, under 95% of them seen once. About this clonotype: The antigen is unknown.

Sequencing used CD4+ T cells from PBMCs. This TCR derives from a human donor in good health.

The CDR3 reads CASSLPSSEAFF. The CDR3 nucleotides read TGTGCCAGCAGCCTCCCATCCTCCGAAGCTTTCTTT. J is TRBJ1-1 and V is TRBV3-1; D is undetermined. This CDR3 contains 12 residues. CDR1 and CDR2 from the germline V gene are LGHDT and YNNKEL (reference sequence). V lost 4 bases, J lost 8 bases, and 11 bases lay in between.